This record concerns one T cell receptor beta chain sequence. Here immunoSEQ multiplex PCR was the method, and the copy in TCRdb shows in-frame clones only, minus some. The sample has under 200,000 clones; about four fifths are singletons. The data originate from a study of blood T cell repertoires in COVID-19. Study-wide context: Sites in the United States, Italy and Spain provided acute and convalescent COVID-19 samples.

The CDR3 loop spans 15 amino acids. Between the trimmed V and J ends, which lost 1 base and 2 bases, there was a span of 11 bases. The germline V gene encodes CDR1 SNHLY and CDR2 FYNNEI. The receptor was isolated from a man in his sixties or seventies with active or convalescent COVID-19. Sequencing was performed on peripheral blood. V usage is TRBV2 and J usage is TRBJ1-2, with a possible D match to TRBD1 (5 bases). The CDR3 is CASSEVPAGNYGYTF. CDR3 DNA: TGTGCCAGCAGTGAAGTTCCAGCAGGGAACTATGGCTACACCTTC.